This T cell receptor (beta chain) was sequenced for a study of blood T cell repertoires in COVID-19. Some clones are missing from TCRdb's copy, which holds only in-frame ones; the method was immunoSEQ multiplex PCR. The sample consists of 150,000 to 200,000 clones, 87% of them appearing once. CDR1 is SNHLY and CDR2 is FYNNEI in the germline V gene. The germline V and J ends were trimmed by 7 bases and 2 bases, with 15 bases remaining between them. The CDR3 sequence is 15 residues long. The sequencing sample was made of peripheral blood. The clonotype was recovered from a woman aged 50 to 65 with acute or convalescent COVID-19. This chain uses TRBV2 with TRBJ1-3, with D perhaps TRBD1 (6 bases). The CDR3 sequence is CASNSQGIAGNTIYF. CDR3 coding DNA: TGTGCCAGCAATTCACAGGGTATTGCTGGAAACACCATATATTTT. Filled out from reference TRBV2 and TRBJ1-3, the complete variable domain reads EPEVTQTPSHQVTQMGQEVILRCVPISNHLYFYWYRQILGQKVEFLVSFYNNEISEKSEIFDDQFSVERPDGSNFTLKIRSTKLEDSAMYFCASNSQGIAGNTIYFGEGSWLTVV.